Listed here are 2 T cell receptor beta chains from one sample, sequenced in a study of blood T cell repertoires in COVID-19. Method: immunoSEQ multiplex PCR; TCRdb's copy keeps in-frame clones and lacks some. The sample shows 150,000 to 200,000 clones, roughly 87% of them seen only once. The specimen sequenced was peripheral blood. These receptors were taken from a woman aged 70-85 years with acute or convalescent COVID-19.

The chain is built from TRBV7-2 and TRBJ1-6, with 9 nucleotides matching TRBD1. The germline gives CDR1 SGHTA, CDR2 FQGNSA. The junction had 3 bases not matched to a gene; V was cut back by 5 bases and J by 7 bases. The CDR3 totals 14 residues. The CDR3 spells CASSIGQGNSPLHF. DNA for the CDR3: TGTGCCAGCAGCATTGGACAGGGGAATTCACCCCTCCACTTT.

This sequence joins TRBV4-1 and TRBJ1-5, with a tentative D call TRBD1 (6 bases). Trimming shortened V by 0 bases and J by 5 bases, and 8 bases separated the two germline ends. Germline CDR1 MGHRA, CDR2 YSYEKL. The CDR3 has 14 amino acids. DNA for the CDR3: TGCGCCAGCAGCCAAGATCAGGGGTATCAGCCCCAGCATTTT. This gives the protein CASSQDQGYQPQHF.